This record concerns one TCR beta chain sequence. Its antigen has not been determined. No much larger clone is present one base from it, and per-base qualities are unavailable. For sequencing of the TCRbeta CDR3 region, genomic DNA was extracted from the sorted cells. The immunoSEQ Assay was used to sequence the TCRbeta CDR3 regions. TCRdb limited this immuneACCESS table to in-frame rearrangements with V and J called. A share of clones is missing; checked studies link under half to unresolved V genes, and the rest is unexplained. The sample table lists about 98,000 clones, 87% of them with a count of one. The biggest ten clones account for 0.45% to 0.55% of the sample. This specimen comes from a study of OX40 agonist ivuxolimab in advanced cancers. At the level of the whole study: Ivuxolimab, which targeted the costimulatory receptor OX40 (CD134), was an agonistic, fully human IgG2 monoclonal antibody. Intravenous ivuxolimab was administered to patients every 2 weeks at six dose levels: 0.01, 0.1, 0.3, 1.5, 3 and 10 mg/kg. Among the roughly 52 dose-escalation patients, about 20 had hepatocellular carcinoma, 15 or so melanoma, 9 renal cell carcinoma and 9 head and neck cancer. A male proportion of around 83% and a mean age of 60 years, ranging from 23 to 79, were recorded for the dose-escalation cohort. Patients were allowed to have had prior anti-PD-1, anti-PD-L1 or anti-CTLA-4 therapy, and approximately 41% of the dose-escalation patients had previously received checkpoint inhibitors. Partial responses occurred in three dose-escalation patients, of whom one had hepatocellular carcinoma and two had cutaneous melanoma. Peripheral TCRbeta sequencing aimed to test whether ivuxolimab altered TCR sequence diversity and caused clonal T-cell expansion. The paper reports the monotherapy dose-escalation portion (N of about 50 patients) of the phase I ivuxolimab trial. Study-level results and caveats: At doses of 0.1 to 3.0 mg/kg, clonal expansion of both CD4+ and CD8+ T cells in blood was seen between baseline and week 6. In partial responders in the 0.1-3.0 mg/kg groups, normalized peripheral clonal expansion was found to be among the lowest, especially among CD8+ T cells. On average, CD8+ T cells showed more expanded clones than CD4+ T cells after ivuxolimab. Low levels of normalized T-cell clonal expansion were also shown by some nonresponding patients. The antigen specificity of the peripheral T cells that underwent clonal expansion was not determined.

Patients with autoimmune disease history or receiving systemic immunosuppression were excluded from the trial. Peripheral blood for TCR sequencing was drawn from every dose cohort at baseline, at cycle 4 day 1 and at cycle 7 day 1. The samples were taken from a phase I, first-in-human, multicenter, open-label dose-escalation trial of ivuxolimab. The trial enrolled adults with locally advanced or metastatic head and neck squamous cell, hepatocellular, melanoma or renal cell carcinoma. CD4+ and CD8+ T cells were sorted separately from peripheral blood before TCR sequencing. This specimen was CD4+ or CD8+ T cells sorted from blood, taken in a trial of the OX40 agonist ivuxolimab. This TCR came from an adult with an advanced solid tumor such as melanoma, head and neck, liver or kidney cancer.

The DNA sequence is as follows: TGCGCCAGCAGGGGGACGGTTGGAAACACCATATATTTT. Its amino acids are CASRGTVGNTIYF. This chain joins TRBV5-1 to TRBJ1-3; the D gene is perhaps TRBD1, from 5 matching bases. Its CDR3 holds 13 amino acids, cysteine through phenylalanine. Just CDR3 DNA is preserved here, 39 bases in frame from base 1. CDR1 SGHRS and CDR2 YFSETQ were looked up in the germline V gene. V is clipped by 5 bases and J by 3 bases, and the sequence between their germline boundaries is 9 bases long.